This TCR beta chain was found in a study of OX40 agonist ivuxolimab in advanced cancers. Study as a whole: Patients' therapy was ivuxolimab, an antibody that acts as an agonist of OX40 (CD134). Study-wide findings and caveats: Compared with CD4+, CD8+ T cells on average had more expanded clones. CD4+ and CD8+ T cells in blood underwent clonal expansion by week 6 at 0.1 to 3.0 mg/kg.

Comments on this clone: Its specificity is unknown.

The CDR3 runs to 16 residues. With 2 bases clipped from V and 2 bases from J, the junction kept 4 bases outside the gene matches. Germline V gives CDR1 SEHNR, CDR2 FQNEAQ (reference sequence). The data were produced by immunoSEQ multiplex PCR, yet TCRdb's version contains in-frame clones alone and is incomplete. The sample has approximately 39,000 clones, roughly nine tenths seen once. With autoimmune disease history or systemic immunosuppression, patients were excluded. The clonotype originates from an adult with an advanced solid tumor such as melanoma, head and neck, liver or kidney cancer. Source: CD4+ or CD8+ T cells sorted from blood, taken in a trial of the OX40 agonist ivuxolimab. The chain joins TRBV7-9 to TRBJ2-3; 10 bases fit TRBD1. CDR3 coding DNA: TGTGCCAGCAGCTTAATGGGACAGGGGAACACAGATACGCAGTATTTT. As protein: CASSLMGQGNTDTQYF.